This T cell receptor beta chain was obtained from a study of brain T cells in children with intractable seizures (dated by TCRdb to about 2021). Background for the entire study: As a first screen for immune gene transcripts, resected brain tissue from about 53 pediatric epilepsy surgery cases was run on a NanoString immunology panel. Among the approximately twelve selected surgery cases, pre-surgery blood was additionally sequenced for eight, leaving four cases with brain tissue only. Beyond this particular receptor, the publication reports: Because sequencing depth differed between pre- and post-surgery blood, the absence of clones from the pre-surgery sample may reflect undersampling. Viral specificity was inferred solely from CDR3 sequence similarity, and the HCMV serostatus of the patients was not known.

TCR beta chain sequences were generated from genomic DNA using the immunoSEQ assay. Under the source paper's analysis protocol: CDR3 sequences that did not begin with the conserved framework cysteine at position 104 were removed by hand. Clonality was calculated as one minus the normalized Shannon's Diversity Index, with values ranging from 0 (maximal diversity) to 1 (oligoclonal). Differences in the frequency of the same CDR3 between samples, such as brain versus blood, were assessed with chi-squared comparison-of-proportions tests. Public clonotypes were identified by searching immuneACCESS, and similarity to known antiviral clonotypes was assessed with the VDJdb browser. TCRdb mirrors the immuneACCESS table, restricted to in-frame sequences. Some clones are absent from its copies; in checked studies, under half trace to an unresolved V gene, and the reason for the others is unknown. For V, J and clone size, that table is used; D and trimming come from the DNA. Counted in this sample were about 76,000 clones; about 93% of them appeared once. The ten largest clones take up 1.5% to 1.7% of the sample.

In regard to this clone: Its antigen has not been determined. The input lacks base qualities; no much larger clone sits a single base away.

What the time point label conveys for this sample: resected brain tissue, or blood drawn just prior to surgery. The surgery cases that showed the highest brain T cell transcript signatures were chosen for TCR beta chain sequencing of brain tissue, and of blood when it was available. Prior to surgery, the patients had been treated with at least one anti-epileptic drug. TCR-sequenced patients were children with drug-resistant epilepsy due to tuberous sclerosis complex, focal cortical dysplasia, Rasmussen encephalitis or hemimegalencephaly. The Monarch genomic DNA purification kit was used to extract bulk genomic DNA from unsorted brain tissue and from whole blood. The junction shows trimming of 2 bases on V and 5 bases on J, plus 12 bases between the germline ends. The CDR3, cysteine through phenylalanine, is 14 amino acids long. Just CDR3 DNA is preserved here, 42 bases in frame from base 1. CDR1 and CDR2 were assigned from the germline V gene as MNHEY and SVGEGT.

This sequence originates from a boy in the first two years of life with tuberous sclerosis and intractable seizures. The sample here was peripheral blood, taken at surgery. The rearrangement combines TRBV6-2 or TRBV6-3 with TRBJ1-1, with the identity of the D gene unclear. The nucleotide sequence is TGTGCCAGCAGTTACGTTCTGAGAGGGACTGAAGCTTTCTTT. This gives the protein CASSYVLRGTEAFF.